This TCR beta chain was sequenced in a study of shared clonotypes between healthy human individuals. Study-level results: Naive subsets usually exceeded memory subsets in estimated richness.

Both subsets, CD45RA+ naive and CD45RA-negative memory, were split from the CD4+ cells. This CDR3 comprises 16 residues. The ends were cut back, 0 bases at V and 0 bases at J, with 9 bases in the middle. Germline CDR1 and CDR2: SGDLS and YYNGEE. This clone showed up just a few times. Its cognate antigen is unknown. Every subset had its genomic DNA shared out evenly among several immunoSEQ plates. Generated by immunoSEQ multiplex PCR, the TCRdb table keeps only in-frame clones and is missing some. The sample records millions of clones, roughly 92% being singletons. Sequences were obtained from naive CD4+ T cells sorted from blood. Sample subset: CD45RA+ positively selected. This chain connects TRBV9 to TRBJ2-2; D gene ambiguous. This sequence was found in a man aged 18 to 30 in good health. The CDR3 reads CASSVDPTANTGELFF. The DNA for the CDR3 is TGTGCCAGCAGCGTAGACCCTACCGCGAACACCGGGGAGCTGTTTTTT.